Included here is one T cell receptor (beta chain) sequence, with context. Its antigen is not yet known. No much larger clone exists at a distance of one base, and base qualities are not known. The CDR3 regions of human TCRbeta chains were subjected to immunosequencing. Turning to the authors' computational methods: Repertoire TCRs were checked for matches against a reference library of SARS-CoV-2-specific TCRs that had been generated using the MIRA antigen-specificity platform. Breadth meant the fraction of unique TCRs that were SARS-CoV-2-associated, whereas depth meant the fraction of total T cells that were SARS-CoV-2-associated. Using the MIRA data, each spike-specific TCR was assigned both to the spike region to which the TCR was reactive and to a CD4 or CD8 class. Log10-transformed breadth and depth values were compared by one-way ANOVA with Sidak's multiple comparisons tests. The table was pulled from immuneACCESS by TCRdb, which kept in-frame rearrangements only. Such tables lose some clones; where checked, under half of the loss comes from unresolved V genes, and the rest has no known cause. V and J calls plus clone size are reproduced from that table; the DNA served to infer D and trimming. The table for this sample lists 110,000 to 150,000 clones; 80% to 95% of them were counted only once. Around 3.8% of the sample is held by the ten biggest clonotypes.

The sample's time point label, decoded: baseline before first vaccination. Vaccinee samples were obtained from the UK trials COV001 and COV002, which included a single-blind randomized controlled phase 2/3 trial of AZD1222 (ChAdOx1 nCoV-19) in healthy adults. For TCRbeta chain sequencing, PBMC samples from trial participants were taken at day 0 and at day 28 after the second dose. The CDR3, from cysteine to phenylalanine, totals 14 residues. The sequence is cut down to CDR3 DNA, 42 bases in frame from base 1. V was cut back by 3 bases and J by 2 bases, leaving a gap of 11 bases between them. CDR1 and CDR2 are read off the germline V gene as MGHRA and YSYEKL. This sample stems from a study of T cell responses to AZD1222 COVID-19 vaccine listed by TCRdb under 2021. Looking at the study overall: AZD1222 recipients whose second dose came at about 4 weeks and those whose second dose came at about 12 weeks were combined into one group, since spike-specific TCR depth and breadth did not differ between the two schedules. TCR sequencing was performed for 230 to 250 trial participants, of whom about 210 were given two doses of AZD1222 and around 26 were given two doses of MenACWY control vaccine. Trial participants were enrolled by age into 18-55, 56-69 and 70-plus year subgroups, with approximately 150, 28 and 58 TCR-sequenced participants respectively.

Findings and caveats that apply to the study as a whole: CD4 TCRs associated with the vaccine covered the entire spike protein, and the dominant responses were in regions 160-218 and 743-854. Reportedly, almost half of the unique spike-specific TCRs recognized epitopes lying outside the regions that are mutated in the B.1.351 and B.1.1.7 variants. Most participants were white British and females outnumbered males, and the authors suggested that clonal diversity may have been underestimated. A significant rise in spike-specific TCR breadth and depth was observed after two AZD1222 doses relative to day 0 and relative to MenACWY recipients. Only five or six AZD1222 recipients were SARS-CoV-2 seropositive at baseline, limiting conclusions about previously exposed vaccinees. The 56-69-year group was small, and its depth increase did not reach significance, likely because of low power. Because no day 14 peak-response samples were available, repertoires were characterized only after the peak T cell response.

This receptor was taken from an adult in good health. This receptor chain uses TRBV4-1 and TRBJ2-7; D gene: possibly TRBD2, on 7 matching bases. The specimen comprised peripheral blood, sampled on day 0 of AZD1222 vaccination. The DNA sequence is given as TGCGCCAGCAGCCACGGGGGGCTCCCCTACGAGCAGTACTTC. It codes for CASSHGGLPYEQYF.